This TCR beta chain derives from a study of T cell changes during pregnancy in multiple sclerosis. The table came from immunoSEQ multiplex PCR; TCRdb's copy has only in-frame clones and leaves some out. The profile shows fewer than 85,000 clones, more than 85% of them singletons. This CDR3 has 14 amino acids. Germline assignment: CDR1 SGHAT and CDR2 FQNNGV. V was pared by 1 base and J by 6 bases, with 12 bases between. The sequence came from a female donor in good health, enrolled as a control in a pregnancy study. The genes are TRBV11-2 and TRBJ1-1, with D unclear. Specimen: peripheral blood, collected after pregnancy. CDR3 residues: CASSLGFGVAEAFF. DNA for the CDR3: TGTGCCAGCAGCTTAGGGTTTGGAGTCGCTGAAGCTTTCTTT.